This T cell receptor beta chain emerged from a study of vaccination effects on CD4 cells after COVID-19. At the end of about ten days of culture, CD4+ T cells were isolated. Each participant was given two doses of one vaccine (BNT162b2 or mRNA-1273). Germline V gene data show CDR1 as SGHAT and CDR2 as FQNNGV. The CDR3 length is 15 residues. V shed 3 bases and J 1 base; nucleotides not matched to a gene: 2. Repertoires were generated with immunoSEQ multiplex PCR, while TCRdb's copy carries only in-frame clones and drops some. Here the sample spans 37,000 or so clones, around two thirds being singletons. This clone came up once. The target antigen is unknown.

The specimen comprised CD4+ T cells from PBMCs cultured without peptide, sampled after COVID-19 vaccination. The clonotype originates from a human donor who received a COVID-19 vaccine. This chain connects TRBV11-2 to TRBJ2-3; TRBD1 matches 9 bases. Here the CDR3 DNA reads TGTGCCAGCAGCTTCCGGGACAGGGGCACAGATACGCAGTATTTT. Residues: CASSFRDRGTDTQYF.